This T cell receptor (beta chain) was sequenced during a study of T cell responses to AZD1222 COVID-19 vaccine. Study information: Samples with a second dose at about 4 or about 12 weeks were pooled together.

Concerning this clone: The antigen remains undetermined.

The CDR3 is made up of 15 amino acids. V was pared by 0 bases and J by 7 bases, with 5 bases of the junction left unmatched. In germline, CDR1 is SGDLS, CDR2 YYNGEE. Study conclusions and caveats: Targeting of unmutated variant regions was reportedly seen in nearly half of spike-specific TCRs. White British ancestry dominated among donors, who included more females, and clonal diversity was possibly underestimated. Two AZD1222 doses significantly raised spike-specific TCR breadth and depth over controls.

The assay was immunoSEQ multiplex PCR, and TCRdb's table has in-frame clones only and misses some. The sample has 75,000 to 90,000 clones, 75% to 90% seen once. This receptor was taken from an adult in good health. This material consisted of peripheral blood, taken on day 0 of AZD1222 vaccination. This chain links TRBV9 with TRBJ2-1, with 9 nucleotides matching TRBD2. CDR3 protein: CASSVDAGGWNEQFF. CDR3 bases: TGTGCCAGCAGCGTAGACGCGGGGGGGTGGAATGAGCAGTTCTTC. The variable domain in full, with the rest retrieved from reference TRBV9 and TRBJ2-1, is DSGVTQTPKHLITATGQRVTLRCSPRSGDLSVYWYQQSLDQGLQFLIQYYNGEERAKGNILERFSAQQFPDLHSELNLSSLELGDSALYFCASSVDAGGWNEQFFGPGTRLTVL.